The 21 T cell receptor beta chains below all came from one sample that was sequenced in a study of T-cell memory formation after mild COVID-19. TCRdb independently ran MiXCR on the 5' RACE reads; one entry per CDR3 protein. Of fewer than 450,000 distinct CDR3 sequences detected, roughly 24% appear once; the ten largest clones hold around 9.5%. Material for sequencing was PBMCs or a T cell subset sorted from them (not recorded which). Receptors originate from an adult woman who had mild COVID-19 (a few samples of this study predate the infection). Cell type and time point are not known.

The chain recombines TRBV6-2 or TRBV6-3 with TRBJ2-3; 10 nucleotides agree with TRBD2. With V trimmed by 2 bases and J by 6 bases, 8 bases remained unmatched. Germline CDR1 is MNHEY and CDR2 is SVGEGT. The CDR3 is made up of 16 amino acids. CDR3 residues: CASSYVQREGLDTQYF. CDR3 in DNA: TGTGCCAGCAGTTACGTCCAGCGGGAGGGCCTCGATACGCAGTATTTT.

The chain recombines TRBV27 with TRBJ1-2; D gene uncertain. V dropped 0 bases and J dropped 7 bases, with 9 bases sitting between them. CDR1 is MNHEY and CDR2 is SMNVEV in the germline V gene (reference sequence). This CDR3 contains 13 residues. CDR3 in DNA: TGTGCCAGCAGTTTATCAGGGTTCGGTGGCTACACCTTC. This encodes CASSLSGFGGYTF.

The table lists this clonotype with a few counts. The genes are TRBV12-3 or TRBV12-4 and TRBJ2-7; D is possibly TRBD1 (7 bases). V was cut by 3 bases and J by 5 bases, with 14 bases left in between. The CDR3 is 14 amino acids. CDR3 sequence reads: CASSFAGTVDEQYF. The CDR3 region has the DNA TGTGCCAGCAGTTTCGCGGGGACAGTAGACGAGCAGTACTTC.

This clonotype was observed a few times. The gene calls are TRBV5-1 and TRBJ1-2, with 7 nucleotides matching TRBD1. Germline trimming cut 0 bases from V and 2 bases from J; bases unmatched to any gene: 4. CDR3 length: 15 amino acids. Germline V gene lookup returns CDR1 SGHRS and CDR2 YFSETQ. CDR3 sequence (DNA): TGCGCCAGCAGCTTGGCCTCGACAGGGAACTATGGCTACACCTTC. It is translated as CASSLASTGNYGYTF. Full variable domain (outside the CDR3, taken from reference TRBV5-1 and TRBJ1-2): KAGVTQTPRYLIKTRGQQVTLSCSPISGHRSVSWYQQTPGQGLQFLFEYFSETQRNKGNFPGRFSGRQFSNSRSEMNVSTLELGDSALYLCASSLASTGNYGYTFGSGTRLTVV.

This clonotype was seen ten or more times. The J gene is TRBJ1-1, the V gene TRBV5-5; 7 nucleotides agree with TRBD1. CDR1 SGHKS and CDR2 YYEKEE come from the germline V gene (reference sequence). This CDR3 has 13 residues. Trimming at V came to 3 bases and at J to 1 base, leaving 0 bases not matched to a gene. This CDR3 is CASSYRGNTEAFF. The CDR3, as DNA: TGTGCCAGCAGCTACAGGGGGAACACTGAAGCTTTCTTT.

This chain uses TRBV11-2 with TRBJ1-3; no clear D. The CDR3 runs to 14 residues. V was cut by 4 bases and J by 2 bases, with 9 bases left in between. CDR1 and CDR2 (germline): SGHAT, FQNNGV. The CDR3 DNA reads as TGTGCCAGCAGCTCCTCCGGGCCTGGAAACACCATATATTTT. Amino acid sequence: CASSSSGPGNTIYF.

This clonotype was counted at least ten times. This rearrangement joins TRBV20-1 to TRBJ1-5; TRBD1 aligns across 9 bases. Germline CDR1 and CDR2: DFQATT and SNEGSKA (reference sequence). This CDR3 is built from 16 residues. The V gene end was trimmed by 5 bases and the J gene end by 0 bases; junction bases not matched to a gene: 8. The CDR3: CSASDRGSYSNQPQHF. DNA of the CDR3: TGCAGTGCTTCCGACAGGGGGTCTTATAGCAATCAGCCCCAGCATTTT.

As DNA, the CDR3 is TGTGCCAGCAGCTTCCGCGAGGTGCGGTACAATGAGCAGTTCTTC. It translates to CASSFREVRYNEQFF. The chain links TRBV7-9 to TRBJ2-1; D remains unclear. The CDR3 runs 15 residues. CDR1 and CDR2 (germline): SEHNR, FQNEAQ (reference sequence). V was clipped by 3 bases and J by 4 bases, with 13 bases between them.

There are many counts of this clonotype. The rearrangement links TRBV15 to TRBJ2-7; 10 nucleotides agree with TRBD1. The CDR3 loop spans 14 amino acids. J gave up 3 bases and V 6 bases, and 5 bases lay outside the gene matches. Germline V gene lookup returns CDR1 LNHNV and CDR2 YYDKDF (reference sequence). The CDR3 reads CATSGTGAFYEQYF. DNA of the CDR3: TGTGCCACCAGTGGGACAGGGGCCTTCTACGAGCAGTACTTC.

The rearrangement uses TRBV10-2 and TRBJ1-4; tentative D call: TRBD1 (5 bases). V was trimmed by 3 bases and J by 7 bases, leaving 15 bases between them. This CDR3 region has 15 residues. Germline V gene sequence: CDR1 WSHSY, CDR2 SAAADI. This CDR3 is CASSERKRDGEKLFF. The CDR3 DNA follows: TGCGCCAGCAGTGAACGGAAAAGGGACGGTGAAAAACTGTTTTTT.

This chain uses TRBV5-5 with TRBJ2-1; D is unresolved. There are 15 residues in the CDR3. The ends were cut back, 0 bases at V and 8 bases at J, with 15 bases in the middle. Germline loops: CDR1 SGHKS, CDR2 YYEKEE (reference sequence). In DNA form, the CDR3 reads TGTGCCAGCAGCTTGGTCGCCGGCAGCGCTTATGAGCAGTTCTTC. This gives the protein CASSLVAGSAYEQFF.

As concerns this clonotype: At one boundary the junction diverges from the germline segment, which might be a read error. The CDR3: CASSVGTGYVYTF. For the CDR3, the DNA is TGTGCCAGCAGCGTAGGGACAGGGTATGTCTACACCTTC. This chain links TRBV9 with TRBJ1-2; 8 bases line up with TRBD1. Looked up from germline, CDR1 is SGDLS and CDR2 is YYNGEE. There are 13 residues in the CDR3. The full variable domain, rest sourced from reference TRBV9 and TRBJ1-2, is DSGVTQTPKHLITATGQRVTLRCSPRSGDLSVYWYQQSLDQGLQFLIQYYNGEERAKGNILERFSAQQFPDLHSELNLSSLELGDSALYFCASSVGTGYVYTFGSGTRLTVV.

The chain is built from TRBV29-1 and TRBJ1-3, with 7 bases aligning to TRBD1. The germline gives CDR1 SQVTM, CDR2 ANQGSEA. CDR3 length equals 13 residues. The V and J ends lost 5 bases and 5 bases, in that order; junction bases with no gene match: 6. CDR3 sequence reads: CSVRAGQRNTIYF. The CDR3 region has the DNA TGCAGCGTTAGGGCGGGACAGCGAAACACCATATATTTT. Full variable domain (outside the CDR3, taken from reference TRBV29-1 and TRBJ1-3): SAVISQKPSRDICQRGTSLTIQCQVDSQVTMMFWYRQQPGQSLTLIATANQGSEATYESGFVIDKFPISRPNLTFSTLTVSNMSPEDSSIYLCSVRAGQRNTIYFGEGSWLTVV.

The chain recombines TRBV4-2 with TRBJ2-3; D remains unclear. Trimming removed 4 bases from V and 0 bases from J, with 11 bases in between. This CDR3 comprises 15 residues. Germline V gene lookup returns CDR1 LGHNA and CDR2 YNFKEQ. The CDR3 nucleotides read TGTGCCAGCAGCCGCCCGGACCGTAGCACAGATACGCAGTATTTT. Translating gives CASSRPDRSTDTQYF.

This clonotype was seen a few times. The J gene is TRBJ2-2, the V gene TRBV29-1, with D perhaps TRBD1 (5 bases). The CDR3 has 13 residues. V shed 4 bases and J shed 2 bases, with 8 bases lying between them. CDR1 and CDR2 (germline): SQVTM, ANQGSEA. This CDR3 is CSVGQTNTGELFF. In DNA form, the CDR3 reads TGCAGCGTTGGACAGACAAACACCGGGGAGCTGTTTTTT.

The genes are TRBV24-1 and TRBJ2-3; D may be TRBD1 (5 bases). Germline lookup yields CDR1 KGHDR and CDR2 SFDVKD. There are 15 residues in the CDR3. Trimming shortened V by 7 bases and J by 0 bases, and 13 bases separated the two germline ends. The CDR3 region has the DNA TGTGCCACCAGCCCACAGGAGTCGAGCACAGATACGCAGTATTTT. This gives the protein CATSPQESSTDTQYF.

This clonotype was seen only a few times. This rearrangement joins TRBV12-3 or TRBV12-4 to TRBJ2-2; D not certain. V was cut by 5 bases and J by 2 bases, with 12 bases left in between. The length of the CDR3 is 15 residues. This chain's CDR3 is CASSPPLGNTGELFF. The CDR3 coding sequence is TGTGCCAGCAGTCCCCCATTGGGTAACACCGGGGAGCTGTTTTTT.

This clonotype was found a few times. V and J are TRBV24-1 and TRBJ2-1, with TRBD2 as a possible D gene (5 bases). This CDR3 spans 15 amino acids. In germline, CDR1 is KGHDR, CDR2 SFDVKD. Deletions cut 9 bases from V and 0 bases from J, with 14 bases between. In nucleotides, the CDR3 is TGTGCCACCGCATACGGGGTCTCCTCCTACAATGAGCAGTTCTTC. Its translation is CATAYGVSSYNEQFF.

The J gene is TRBJ2-1, the V gene TRBV20-1; D is uncertain. Trimming stripped 7 bases from V and 7 bases from J, with 8 bases between. The length of the CDR3 is 10 residues. Germline CDR1 and CDR2: DFQATT and SNEGSKA (reference sequence). The CDR3 reads CSVGWNEQFF. The CDR3 DNA reads TGCAGTGTAGGATGGAATGAGCAGTTCTTC.

The rearrangement joins TRBV9 to TRBJ2-3; 7 bases align to TRBD2. The CDR3 contains 13 residues. The germline V gene encodes CDR1 SGDLS and CDR2 YYNGEE. The V segment lost 0 bases and the J segment 6 bases; nucleotides outside the gene matches: 1. CDR3 residues: CASSVDGGDTQYF. The CDR3 DNA reads TGTGCCAGCAGCGTAGACGGGGGGGATACGCAGTATTTT.

The chain uses TRBV4-2 and TRBJ1-2, with D perhaps TRBD1 (5 bases). Deletions cut 0 bases from V and 2 bases from J, with 13 bases between. The CDR3 sequence is 16 residues long. Looked up from germline, CDR1 is LGHNA and CDR2 is YNFKEQ. The CDR3 spells CASSQDPGRGNYGYTF. CDR3 nucleotides: TGTGCCAGCAGCCAAGACCCTGGGCGGGGGAACTATGGCTACACCTTC.